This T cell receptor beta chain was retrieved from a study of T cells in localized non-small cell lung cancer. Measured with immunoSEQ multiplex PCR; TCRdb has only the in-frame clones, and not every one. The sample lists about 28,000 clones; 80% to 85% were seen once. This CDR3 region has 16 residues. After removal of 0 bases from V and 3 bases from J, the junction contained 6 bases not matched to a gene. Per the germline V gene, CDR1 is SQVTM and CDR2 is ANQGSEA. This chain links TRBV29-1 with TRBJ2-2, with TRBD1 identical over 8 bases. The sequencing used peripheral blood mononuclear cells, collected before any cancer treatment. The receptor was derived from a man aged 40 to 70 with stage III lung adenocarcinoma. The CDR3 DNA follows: TGCAGCGTTGAAGATCCCGGCAGGGGGCACACCGGGGAGCTGTTTTTT. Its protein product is CSVEDPGRGHTGELFF.